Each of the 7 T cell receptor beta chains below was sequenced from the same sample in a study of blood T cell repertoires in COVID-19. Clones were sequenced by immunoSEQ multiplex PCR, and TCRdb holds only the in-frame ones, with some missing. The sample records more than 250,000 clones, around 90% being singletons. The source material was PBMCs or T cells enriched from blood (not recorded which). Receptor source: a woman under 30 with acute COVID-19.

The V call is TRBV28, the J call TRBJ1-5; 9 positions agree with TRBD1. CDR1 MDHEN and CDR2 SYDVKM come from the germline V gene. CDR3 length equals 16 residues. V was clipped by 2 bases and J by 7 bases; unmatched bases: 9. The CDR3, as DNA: TGTGCCAGCAGTTTAAGCCTGGGACAGGGATGGCAGCCCCAGCATTTT. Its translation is CASSLSLGQGWQPQHF.

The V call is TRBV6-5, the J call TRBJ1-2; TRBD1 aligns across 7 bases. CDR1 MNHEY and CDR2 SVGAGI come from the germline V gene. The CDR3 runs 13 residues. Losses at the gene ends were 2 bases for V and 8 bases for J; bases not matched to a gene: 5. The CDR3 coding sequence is TGTGCCAGCAGTTACGAGCAGGGGGGCGGCTACACCTTC. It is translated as CASSYEQGGGYTF.

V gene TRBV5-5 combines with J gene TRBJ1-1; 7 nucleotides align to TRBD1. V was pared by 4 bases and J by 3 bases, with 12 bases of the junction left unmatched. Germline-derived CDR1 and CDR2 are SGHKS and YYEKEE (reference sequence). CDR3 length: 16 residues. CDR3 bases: TGTGCCAGCAGCCCAATAAGACAGGGTGGAGACACTGAAGCTTTCTTT. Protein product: CASSPIRQGGDTEAFF. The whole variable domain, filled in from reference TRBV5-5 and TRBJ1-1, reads DAGVTQSPTHLIKTRGQQVTLRCSPISGHKSVSWYQQVLGQGPQFIFQYYEKEERGRGNFPDRFSARQFPNYSSELNVNALLLGDSALYLCASSPIRQGGDTEAFFGQGTRLTVV.

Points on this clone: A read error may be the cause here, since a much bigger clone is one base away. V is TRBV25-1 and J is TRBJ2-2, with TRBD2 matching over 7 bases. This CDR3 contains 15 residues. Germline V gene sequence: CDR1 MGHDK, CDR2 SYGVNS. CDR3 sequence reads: CASSVRRENTRELFF. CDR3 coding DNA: TGTGCCAGCAGTGTACGGCGGGAGAACACCAGGGAGCTGTTTTTT.

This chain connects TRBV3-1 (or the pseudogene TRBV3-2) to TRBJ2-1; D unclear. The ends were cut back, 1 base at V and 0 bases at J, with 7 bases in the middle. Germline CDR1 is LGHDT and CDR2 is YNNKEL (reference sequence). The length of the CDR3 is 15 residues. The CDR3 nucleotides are TGTGCCAGCAGCCAAGGGAGCAGCTCCTACAATGAGCAGTTCTTC. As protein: CASSQGSSSYNEQFF.

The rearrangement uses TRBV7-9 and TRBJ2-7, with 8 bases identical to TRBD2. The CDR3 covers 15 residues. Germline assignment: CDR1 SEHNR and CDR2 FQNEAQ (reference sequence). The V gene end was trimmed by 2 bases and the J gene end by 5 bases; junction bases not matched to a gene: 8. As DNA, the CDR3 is TGTGCCAGCAGCTTAACGGGACTAGATGCGAACGAGCAGTACTTC. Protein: CASSLTGLDANEQYF.

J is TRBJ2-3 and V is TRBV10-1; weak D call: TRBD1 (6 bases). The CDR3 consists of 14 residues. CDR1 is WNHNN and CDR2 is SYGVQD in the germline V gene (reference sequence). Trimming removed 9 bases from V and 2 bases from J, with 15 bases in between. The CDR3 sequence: CARKGGRYTDTQYF. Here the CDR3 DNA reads TGCGCCAGAAAAGGGGGAAGGTACACAGATACGCAGTATTTT.